Given below is one T cell receptor (beta chain) in context. The antigen remains unidentified. This sample stems from a study of tumor-infiltrating lymphocytes in primary liver carcinoma. For the study at large: Samples produced roughly 3.65 to 7.5 million productive TCRbeta reads, comparable across tissue types. The study, taken as a whole, reports: Tumor specimens were characterized by a significantly higher top-250-clone fraction than blood (p = 0.039).

The roughly 19-32 mg bulk tissue piece was not sorted before simultaneous RNA and DNA extraction. Each of the tumor samples contained in excess of 80% viable tumor cells. TCR beta cDNA was reverse-transcribed from approximately 0.45 ug of total RNA. The reaction used a constant-region primer and ProtoScript II reverse transcriptase. Each TCR beta library was derived from three nested multiplex PCR rounds that employed slightly modified ARM-PCR. The study ran its first two PCR rounds for roughly 11 cycles each, using TRBV1-TRBV30 forward primers and a C-beta reverse primer. A single record per CDR3 protein comes from TCRdb applying MiXCR to the multiplex PCR reads. This table holds about 54,000 distinct CDR3 sequences, about 80% found once. Germline V CDR1 and CDR2: MNHNY, SVGAGI (reference sequence). CDR3 length: 13 residues. The V end lost 5 bases, the J end lost 11 bases, and 13 bases lay between the germline ends.

Sequences were obtained from liver tumor tissue from sampling region 2. The subset was: tumor region T2, inferior pole. The source of this sequence is a man aged 40-49 years with primary liver carcinoma and hepatitis B virus infection. The V and J genes are TRBV6-6 and TRBJ1-6, with a weak D call TRBD1 (6 bases). CDR3 residues: CASSAGDDTPLHF. DNA of the CDR3: TGTGCCAGCAGTGCAGGGGACGACACACCCCTCCACTTT.